These 24 T cell receptor beta chains share one sample of origin, sequenced in a study of stem cell transplantation in POMP-related autoinflammatory disease. Sequencing used immunoSEQ multiplex PCR; TCRdb keeps in-frame clones, though not all of them. The sample has some 33,000 clones; about 90% are singletons. The sample in question was CD4+ T cells from PBMCs, obtained before stem cell transplantation. The origin of the receptors is a human donor with POMP-related autoinflammation and immune dysregulation (PRAID).

This chain joins TRBV20-1 and TRBJ2-1; D unresolved. This CDR3 is 11 amino acids long. Per the germline V gene, CDR1 is DFQATT and CDR2 is SNEGSKA (reference sequence). Between the trimmed V and J ends, which lost 2 bases and 7 bases, there was a span of 6 bases. As DNA, the CDR3 is TGCAGTGCTAGAATGGCTAATGAGCAGTTCTTC. Amino acid sequence: CSARMANEQFF.

J is TRBJ2-7 and V is TRBV4-2; TRBD2 agrees at 7 bases. Germline values: CDR1 LGHNA, CDR2 YNFKEQ. This CDR3 contains 15 residues. V gave up 3 bases and J gave up 0 bases; unmatched junction bases: 5. CDR3: CASSHSSGSSYEQYF. CDR3 coding DNA: TGTGCCAGCAGCCACTCTAGCGGCAGCTCCTACGAGCAGTACTTC.

The rearrangement links TRBV7-2 to TRBJ2-7; possibly TRBD1 for D (6 bases). Germline assignment: CDR1 SGHTA and CDR2 FQGNSA. This CDR3 spans 13 amino acids. The V and J ends lost 2 bases and 3 bases respectively, with 8 bases between them. The CDR3, as DNA: TGTGCCAGCAGCTTAAGGGACAACTACGAGCAGTACTTC. Translating gives CASSLRDNYEQYF.

This clone was detected once. This rearrangement joins TRBV5-5 to TRBJ1-5; 7 bases line up with TRBD1. Germline values: CDR1 SGHKS, CDR2 YYEKEE (reference sequence). Trimming at V came to 4 bases and at J to 6 bases, leaving 4 bases not matched to a gene. The CDR3 runs 13 residues. CDR3 DNA sequence: TGTGCCAGCAGCCCAGGGGGGGGTCAGCCCCAGCATTTT. Amino acids: CASSPGGGQPQHF.

V is TRBV28 and J is TRBJ2-7; D is tentatively TRBD1 or TRBD2 (5 bases each). V gave up 4 bases and J gave up 2 bases, with 18 bases separating them. The CDR3 covers 16 residues. Per germline, CDR1 MDHEN and CDR2 SYDVKM. In DNA, the CDR3 is TGTGCCAGCAGTTACAACACGGGACGGAGAACCTACGAGCAGTACTTC. It translates to CASSYNTGRRTYEQYF.

This clone appeared a single time. This rearrangement joins TRBV5-1 to TRBJ2-7, with D tentatively TRBD2 (7 bases). V lost 1 base and J 2 bases, leaving 13 bases between the germline ends. Germline CDR1 reads SGHRS; CDR2 reads YFSETQ. The CDR3 totals 15 residues. The CDR3 loop is CASSLRGGPPYEQYF. CDR3 in DNA: TGCGCCAGCAGCTTGAGGGGGGGGCCTCCCTACGAGCAGTACTTC.

CDR3 region: CASSLIGSTSDTQYF. CDR3 sequence (DNA): TGCGCCAGCAGCCTCATAGGATCTACTTCAGATACGCAGTATTTT. This chain connects TRBV5-1 to TRBJ2-3; D unresolved. The germline gives CDR1 SGHRS, CDR2 YFSETQ. The CDR3 length is 15 residues. Trimming stripped 4 bases from V and 4 bases from J, with 16 bases between.

J is TRBJ2-7 and V is TRBV5-1, with 10 bases that match TRBD1. Germline V lookup: CDR1 SGHRS, CDR2 YFSETQ. The length of the CDR3 is 15 residues. Trimming took 4 bases from V and 1 from J; bases not matched to a gene: 5. Written as DNA, the CDR3 is TGCGCCAGCAGCCCTAGGACAGGGGGGTCCTACGAGCAGTACTTC. Translating it yields CASSPRTGGSYEQYF.

The chain links TRBV5-5 to TRBJ1-5; tentatively, D is TRBD1 (5 bases). Germline loops: CDR1 SGHKS, CDR2 YYEKEE (reference sequence). CDR3 size: 15 residues. V dropped 0 bases and J dropped 6 bases, with 13 bases sitting between them. CDR3 loop: CASSLASTVSQPQHF. In DNA form, the CDR3 reads TGTGCCAGCAGCTTGGCCTCGACAGTAAGTCAGCCCCAGCATTTT.

The V call is TRBV5-4, the J call TRBJ2-1; D is ambiguous. Germline V lookup: CDR1 SGHNT, CDR2 YYREEE (reference sequence). Trimming stripped 2 bases from V and 0 bases from J, with 9 bases between. There are 15 residues in the CDR3. CDR3 nucleotide sequence: TGTGCCAGCAGCTTTGACCGCCTCTCCTACAATGAGCAGTTCTTC. Translating it yields CASSFDRLSYNEQFF.

This clone has just a few counts. The V call is TRBV19, the J call TRBJ1-2, with D possibly matching TRBD1 (6 bases). The germline CDR1 and CDR2 sequences are LNHDA and SQIVND (reference sequence). The V end lost 3 bases, the J end lost 1 base, and 9 bases lay between the germline ends. The CDR3 extends over 14 amino acids. The CDR3, as DNA: TGTGCCAGTAGTATGGAAGGGGGTAACTATGGCTACACCTTC. Translating gives CASSMEGGNYGYTF.

The V gene is TRBV5-1, the J gene TRBJ2-7; 9 bases line up with TRBD2. Germline CDR1 is SGHRS and CDR2 is YFSETQ. This CDR3 spans 14 amino acids. V lost 7 bases to trimming and J lost 4 bases; unmatched junction nucleotides: 9. The CDR3 nucleotides are TGCGCCAGCTTCCTAGCGGGAAGTGGGTACGAGCAGTACTTC. It codes for CASFLAGSGYEQYF.

V gene TRBV2 combines with J gene TRBJ2-7; D gene uncertain. Germline CDR1 reads SNHLY; CDR2 reads FYNNEI. This CDR3 contains 11 residues. The germline V and J ends were trimmed by 4 bases and 1 base, with 2 bases remaining between them. CDR3 loop: CASSVSYEQYF. The CDR3 DNA sequence: TGTGCCAGCAGTGTGTCCTACGAGCAGTACTTC.

The genes are TRBV7-3 and TRBJ2-6; D is unresolved. The V end was cut by 2 bases, the J end by 2 bases, with 10 bases between. Germline V lookup: CDR1 SGHTA, CDR2 FQGTGA. The CDR3 is made up of 16 amino acids. CDR3 DNA: TGTGCCAGCAGCTTAGGCCTTTTACCTGGGGCCAACGTCCTGACTTTC. Its translation is CASSLGLLPGANVLTF.

The rearrangement uses TRBV4-1 and TRBJ2-5, with 12 bases aligning to TRBD2. The V segment lost 0 bases and the J segment 2 bases; nucleotides outside the gene matches: 7. Per the germline V gene, CDR1 is MGHRA and CDR2 is YSYEKL. This CDR3 region has 18 residues. The CDR3 coding sequence is TGCGCCAGCAGCCAAGACAGGCTAGCGGGGGGGCGGCAAGAGACCCAGTACTTC. Translating gives CASSQDRLAGGRQETQYF.

This chain connects TRBV7-6 to TRBJ1-6; D is unclear. The CDR3 length is 14 residues. Per germline, CDR1 SGHVS and CDR2 FNYEAQ. The V end was cut by 4 bases, the J end by 11 bases, with 15 bases between. The CDR3 protein is CASSSLAGRAPLHF. The CDR3 coding sequence is TGTGCCAGCAGCTCCCTGGCGGGGAGGGCACCCCTCCACTTT.

The rearrangement uses TRBV30 and TRBJ1-3; D perhaps matches TRBD1 (6 bases). V was cut by 8 bases and J by 0 bases, with 26 bases left in between. Germline CDR1 and CDR2: GTSNPN and SVGIG (reference sequence). This CDR3 region has 18 residues. The CDR3 sequence is CAALFQGQSISSGNTIYF. CDR3 coding DNA: TGTGCCGCGTTATTCCAGGGACAATCGATTAGCTCTGGAAACACCATATATTTT.

This clone has only one observation. The V call is TRBV29-1, the J call TRBJ1-4; no reliable D call. V was trimmed by 7 bases and J by 7 bases, leaving 16 bases between them. The V gene's germline CDR1 is SQVTM and CDR2 ANQGSEA. The CDR3 totals 13 residues. CDR3 in DNA: TGCAGCGCCGCGGAACGACCTACTGAAAAACTGTTTTTT. It encodes CSAAERPTEKLFF.

The rearrangement links TRBV6-5 to TRBJ2-5, with no clear D. The CDR3 spans 11 residues. The germline gives CDR1 MNHEY, CDR2 SVGAGI. The V end lost 6 bases, the J end lost 4 bases, and 6 bases lay between the germline ends. The CDR3 coding sequence is TGTGCCAGCAGAGAGCTAGAGACCCAGTACTTC. Its translation: CASRELETQYF.

The chain employs TRBV19 and TRBJ1-1, with D perhaps matching TRBD1 (5 bases). Deletions cut 6 bases from V and 1 base from J, with 15 bases between. The CDR3 totals 15 residues. The V gene's germline CDR1 is LNHDA and CDR2 SQIVND (reference sequence). The CDR3 DNA is TGTGCCAGTAGGACAGCCTTTCTGCAGAACACTGAAGCTTTCTTT. It specifies CASRTAFLQNTEAFF.

The chain is built from TRBV28 and TRBJ2-7, with D unresolved. The V end lost 8 bases, the J end lost 5 bases, and 19 bases lay between the germline ends. CDR1 and CDR2 from the germline V gene are MDHEN and SYDVKM. This CDR3 spans 14 amino acids. Written as DNA, the CDR3 is TGTGCCAGCCGCGCTTGGAATAGTGCTCACGAGCAGTACTTC. The encoded protein is CASRAWNSAHEQYF.

The genes are TRBV5-6 and TRBJ1-5, with D maybe TRBD1 (5 bases). This CDR3 is 14 amino acids long. V was cut by 3 bases and J by 1 base, with 8 bases left in between. Germline-derived CDR1 and CDR2 are SGHDT and YYEEEE. The CDR3 coding sequence is TGTGCCAGCAGCTATACAGGAAGCAATCAGCCCCAGCATTTT. Protein: CASSYTGSNQPQHF.

The chain recombines TRBV2 with TRBJ1-4, with 8 bases identical to TRBD1. V was pared by 6 bases and J by 8 bases, with 5 bases of the junction left unmatched. This CDR3 is built from 13 residues. CDR1 SNHLY and CDR2 FYNNEI come from the germline V gene. CDR3 in DNA: TGTGCCAGCAGGACAGGGGAGGGGGAAAAACTGTTTTTT. Residues: CASRTGEGEKLFF.

The count of this clone is one. The V gene is TRBV19, the J gene TRBJ1-2, with D perhaps matching TRBD1 (5 bases). The CDR3 totals 16 residues. Germline V gene data show CDR1 as LNHDA and CDR2 as SQIVND (reference sequence). Trimming pared 2 bases from V and 4 bases from J, leaving 17 bases between. The CDR3 is CASSIRRGRGGYGYTF. In nucleotides, the CDR3 is TGTGCCAGTAGTATAAGGAGGGGTAGAGGCGGCTATGGCTACACCTTC.